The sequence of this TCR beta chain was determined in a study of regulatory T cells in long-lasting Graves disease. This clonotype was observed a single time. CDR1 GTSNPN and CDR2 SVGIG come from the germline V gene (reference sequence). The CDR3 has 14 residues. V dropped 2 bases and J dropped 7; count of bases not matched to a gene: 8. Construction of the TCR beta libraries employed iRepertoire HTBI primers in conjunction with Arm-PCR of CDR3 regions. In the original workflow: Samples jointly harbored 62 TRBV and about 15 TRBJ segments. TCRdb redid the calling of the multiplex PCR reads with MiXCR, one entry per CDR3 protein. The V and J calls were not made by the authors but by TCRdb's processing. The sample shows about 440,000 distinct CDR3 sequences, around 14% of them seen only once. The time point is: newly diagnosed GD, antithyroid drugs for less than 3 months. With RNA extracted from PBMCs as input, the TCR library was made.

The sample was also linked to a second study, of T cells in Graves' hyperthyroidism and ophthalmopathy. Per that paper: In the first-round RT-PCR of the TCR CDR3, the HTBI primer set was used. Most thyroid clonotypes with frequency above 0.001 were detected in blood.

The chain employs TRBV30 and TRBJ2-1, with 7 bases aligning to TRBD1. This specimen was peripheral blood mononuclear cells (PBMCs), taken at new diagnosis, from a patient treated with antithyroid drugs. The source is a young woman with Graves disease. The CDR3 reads CAWSRDSGPNEQFF. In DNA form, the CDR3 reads TGTGCCTGGAGTCGGGACAGTGGTCCGAATGAGCAGTTCTTC.